This is a list of T cell receptor beta chains from one sample in a study of cytomegalovirus exposure and HLA in healthy donors. This table comes from immunoSEQ multiplex PCR, and its TCRdb copy is limited to in-frame clones, with some not included. This sample yields around 150,000 clones, of which less than 85% are seen a single time; about 4.5% belongs to the top ten. What was sequenced was PBMCs. The source of these receptors is a man aged 40-50 years in good health and CMV-seronegative. The CDR3 runs from the conserved cysteine through the conserved F or W. Fields, in order: J gene, D gene, clone size, V gene, CDR3 DNA, CDR3 protein. D genes are given only for firm matches. For some rows the clone size is stated as once, few or many, or as a class when expanded; others skip it.

>TRBJ2-5|TRBD2|-|TRBV6-1
TGTGCCAGCAGTGAACCAGGCGGGGGGGAGACCCAGTACTTC
CASSEPGGGETQYF
>TRBJ2-7|-|-|TRBV2
TGTGCCAGCAGTGAACGTGAAGCTTTCACCTACGAGCAGTACTTC
CASSEREAFTYEQYF
>TRBJ1-3|-|-|TRBV19
TGTGCCAGTACCCCCGACAGATACTCTGGAAACACCATATATTTT
CASTPDRYSGNTIYF
>TRBJ1-3|TRBD1|-|TRBV19
TGTGCCAGTAGTATTCGCGGGACAGGTTCGTCTGGGAACACCATATATTTT
CASSIRGTGSSGNTIYF
>TRBJ1-1|-|few|TRBV2
TGTGCCAGCAGTCTACAGGGATCTAGCACTGAAGCTTTCTTT
CASSLQGSSTEAFF
>TRBJ1-1|TRBD1|once|TRBV19
TGTGCCAGTACCCTCTCCCGGGACAGGGGGCGTGAAGCTTTCTTT
CASTLSRDRGREAFF
>TRBJ2-1|-|-|TRBV5-4
TGTGCCAGCAGTGTGGAGAGGAGCTTTCATCTTGAGCAGTTCTTC
CASSVERSFHLEQFF
>TRBJ2-7|TRBD1|-|TRBV13
TGTGCCAGCAGCTTTACCCCGGGACAGGGGGCCGAAGGGACACCCTACGAGCAGTACTTC
CASSFTPGQGAEGTPYEQYF
>TRBJ1-2|-|-|TRBV27
TGTGCCAGCAGCCCCGGACAGAAATATGGCTACACCTTC
CASSPGQKYGYTF
>TRBJ1-5|-|-|TRBV7-2
TGTGCCAGCAGCTACAGTAGCAATCAGCCCCAGCATTTT
CASSYSSNQPQHF
>TRBJ1-3|-|-|TRBV5-1
TGCGCCAGCAGGCTGGGGGGGGACGGAAACACCATATATTTT
CASRLGGDGNTIYF
>TRBJ2-5|-|-|TRBV12-2
TGTGCAAGTCGCTTAAGGGACTACTATGGGGAGACCCAGTACTTC
CASRLRDYYGETQYF
>TRBJ2-2|TRBD2|-|TRBV30
TGTGCCTGGGAGAGCGGGGCTAACACCGGGGAGCTGTTTTTT
CAWESGANTGELFF
>TRBJ1-5|TRBD1|-|TRBV4-1
TGCGCCAGCAGCCAAGATCGACAGGGAAGTATTGTTGGCAATCAGCCCCAGCATTTT
CASSQDRQGSIVGNQPQHF
>TRBJ2-7|TRBD2|-|TRBV5-6
TGTGCCAGCAGCACCGGGACTAGCGGGGGCCACTTC
CASSTGTSGGHF
>TRBJ2-7|-|once|TRBV4-1
TGCGCCAGCAGCCAAGGTGAGGCAGGGGTAAACGAGCAGTACTTC
CASSQGEAGVNEQYF
>TRBJ1-6|-|-|TRBV2
TGTGCCAGCAGTGAAACAGGATATCCGAGCTCCTATAATTCACCCCTCCACTTT
CASSETGYPSSYNSPLHF
>TRBJ1-1|-|few|TRBV11-2
TGTGCCAGCAGGCCACAGCCGAACACTGAAGCTTTCTTT
CASRPQPNTEAFF
>TRBJ2-1|TRBD1|-|TRBV7-6
TGTGCCAGCAGCCCGGGACAGTTCTACAATGAGCAGTTCTTC
CASSPGQFYNEQFF
>TRBJ1-1|-|-|TRBV5-1
TGCGCCAGCACGCTTTGGGGCGCGAAATCTGAAGCTTTCTTT
CASTLWGAKSEAFF
>TRBJ2-3|-|-|TRBV5-1
TGCGCCAGCAGCTCGACTAGTCTTATCACAGATACGCAGTATTTT
CASSSTSLITDTQYF
>TRBJ2-1|-|-|TRBV7-2
TGTGCCAGCAGCCAACAGGTTTACAATGAGCAGTTCTTC
CASSQQVYNEQFF
>TRBJ1-5|TRBD1|-|TRBV2
TGTGCCAGCAGCCAAAGGACCGGGACAGCTAGTAGCAATCAGCCCCAGCATTTT
CASSQRTGTASSNQPQHF
>TRBJ2-1|TRBD2|-|TRBV29-1
TGCAGCGTTGAAGAAGCGGGGGGCTTCTACAATGAGCAGTTCTTC
CSVEEAGGFYNEQFF
>TRBJ1-2|TRBD1|-|TRBV18
TGTGCCAGCTCACAGGGAGACAGGGTCTTCCCAAATGGCTACACCTTC
CASSQGDRVFPNGYTF
>TRBJ2-7|TRBD1|-|TRBV7-2
TGTGCCAGCAGCCCCAACGGACAGGGGATAACCTACGAGCAGTACTTC
CASSPNGQGITYEQYF
>TRBJ1-4|-|few|TRBV27
TGTGCCAGCAGGTACAGGGTGACTAATGAAAAACTGTTTTTT
CASRYRVTNEKLFF
>TRBJ1-2|-|-|TRBV6-1
TGTGCCAGCAGTGAAAGGGGGTGGAGAGGCGGCTACACCTTC
CASSERGWRGGYTF
>TRBJ2-1|TRBD1|-|TRBV28
TGTGCCAGCCATAGTGGGACAGGGGGCTACAATGAGCAGTTCTTC
CASHSGTGGYNEQFF
>TRBJ1-3|-|-|TRBV5-6
TGTGCCAGCAGCTTTGGGGTAGACGGGAGAAACACCATATATTTT
CASSFGVDGRNTIYF
>TRBJ2-1|TRBD2|-|TRBV27
TGTGCCAGCAGTCAGACTAGCGGGGACTACAATGAGCAGTTCTTC
CASSQTSGDYNEQFF
>TRBJ2-2|-|-|TRBV6-1
TGTGCCAGCAGTCAGGCGGGGGCGAGGGTCGGGGAGCTGTTTTTT
CASSQAGARVGELFF
>TRBJ2-7|TRBD2|-|TRBV6-5
TGTGCCAGCAGTTCCGGGACTAGCGGGGACTACGAGCAGTACTTC
CASSSGTSGDYEQYF
>TRBJ1-2|-|few|TRBV7-8
TGTGCCAGCAGCTTAGGTGCCAGGGGAAACCGTAACTATGGCTACACCTTC
CASSLGARGNRNYGYTF
>TRBJ2-1|TRBD2|-|TRBV7-2
TGTGCCAGCAGCTTAGCGGCGGTAGCGGGGCTCTATGAGCAGTTCTTC
CASSLAAVAGLYEQFF
>TRBJ1-4|-|-|TRBV4-3
TGCGCCAGCAGCCGGGCAGCAACTAATGAAAAACTGTTTTTT
CASSRAATNEKLFF
>TRBJ2-1|TRBD1|-|TRBV25-1
TGTGCCAGCAGTGACTTCTTCCTCGGGACAGGGACCAATGAGCAGTTCTTC
CASSDFFLGTGTNEQFF
>TRBJ2-1|TRBD2|-|TRBV30
TGTGCCTGGAGCGGACTAGGCAATGAGCAGTTCTTC
CAWSGLGNEQFF
>TRBJ2-3|-|-|TRBV6-5
TGTGCCAGCAGTTACGGGCCAGGGGTTCCAGATACGCAGTATTTT
CASSYGPGVPDTQYF
>TRBJ2-7|-|-|TRBV6-1
TGTGCCAGCAGTGAAGGGGAGGGGGGACTAAGCCCCCACGAGCAGTACTTC
CASSEGEGGLSPHEQYF
>TRBJ2-1|-|-|TRBV7-3
TGTGCCAGCAGCAGGACTAAATGGGATGAGCAGTTCTTC
CASSRTKWDEQFF
>TRBJ1-1|-|-|TRBV5-3
TGTGCCAGAAGCTTCAGGGGTTTCAGGGCTTTCTTT
CARSFRGFRAFF
>TRBJ2-7|TRBD1|-|TRBV5-1
TGCGCCAGCAGCTTGATGTCAGGGGGCTCGTACGAGCAGTACTTC
CASSLMSGGSYEQYF
>TRBJ2-1|-|-|TRBV6-6
TGTGCCAGCAGTTACGGACAAGCCTACAATGAGCAGTTCTTC
CASSYGQAYNEQFF
>TRBJ2-7|TRBD1|-|TRBV9
TGTGCCAGCAGCGTAGAGGTGGGACAGGGGACCCACGAGCAGTACTTC
CASSVEVGQGTHEQYF